A selection of T cell receptor beta chains follows, all from one sample in a study of blood T cell repertoires in COVID-19. Assay used: immunoSEQ multiplex PCR; TCRdb lists only in-frame clones, some missing. Of approximately 90,000 clones in the sample, over 75% were seen once. Sequencing was done on a sample of peripheral blood. The receptors shown here come from a man aged 60 to 75 with acute or convalescent COVID-19. Each CDR3 is given with its conserved first and last residue. Each record gives: V gene, clone size, J gene, D gene, CDR3 DNA, CDR3 protein. D genes are given only for firm matches. Only some rows state a clone size, as once, few, many or a class for expanded clones.

TRBV6-2/TRBV6-3	-	TRBJ2-5	-	TGTGCCAGCAGTTACACTCCCCCGACCCAGTACTTC	CASSYTPPTQYF
TRBV4-2	few	TRBJ2-5	TRBD2	TGTGCCAGCAGCCAAGATGTAGCGGGAGCAGGGGAGACCCAGTACTTC	CASSQDVAGAGETQYF
TRBV27	once	TRBJ2-4	TRBD1	TGTGCCAGCAGTTCGTTGACAGGGAGTTTAAACATTCAGTACTTC	CASSSLTGSLNIQYF
TRBV9	-	TRBJ1-4	-	TGTGCCAGCAGCGTAGCAGCAGGGCTTAATGAAAAACTGTTTTTT	CASSVAAGLNEKLFF
TRBV29-1	-	TRBJ1-1	-	TGCAGCGGTTGGGGCCAGTTGAACACTGAAGCTTTCTTT	CSGWGQLNTEAFF
TRBV5-1	-	TRBJ1-6	-	TGCGCCAGCAGCTTGGAGCAGGGTGGAGATTCACCCCTCCACTTT	CASSLEQGGDSPLHF
TRBV5-1	-	TRBJ2-7	-	TGCGCCAGCAGCCTAGTCGGGAGCCACGAGCAGTACTTC	CASSLVGSHEQYF
TRBV2	-	TRBJ1-3	TRBD1	TGTGCCAGCAGAAGACCCGGGACAGGCTTCTCTGGAAACACCATATATTTT	CASRRPGTGFSGNTIYF
TRBV5-8	-	TRBJ2-7	TRBD1	TGTGCCAGCAGCATGTTAGGACAGGGGGATTACGAGCAGTACTTC	CASSMLGQGDYEQYF
TRBV5-1	-	TRBJ2-1	TRBD2	TGCGCCAGCAGCGCGAACTCCGGGACTAGCGGGTTTGAGCAGTTCTTC	CASSANSGTSGFEQFF
TRBV19	-	TRBJ2-3	TRBD2	TGTGCCAGTAGGGGCGCCGGGCTAGCGGGGATCACAGATACGCAGTATTTT	CASRGAGLAGITDTQYF
TRBV30	-	TRBJ1-1	TRBD1	TGTGCCTGGAGTCGACAGGGGCCCCACACTGAAGCTTTCTTT	CAWSRQGPHTEAFF
TRBV9	few	TRBJ1-1	-	TGTGCCAGCAGCGAGACAGGCGAGAACACTGAAGCTTTCTTT	CASSETGENTEAFF
TRBV5-1	-	TRBJ1-3	-	TGCGCCAGCAGCTTGGAGACAGCACCCTCTGGAAACACCATATATTTT	CASSLETAPSGNTIYF
TRBV5-1	-	TRBJ1-5	TRBD1	TGCGCCAGCAGCTTGGGACAGGGGGCGGATCAGCCCCAGCATTTT	CASSLGQGADQPQHF
TRBV7-9	-	TRBJ1-3	-	TGTGCCAGCAGCTTAGGTACCCTATTGAGCTCTGGAAACACCATATATTTT	CASSLGTLLSSGNTIYF
TRBV6-5	-	TRBJ1-1	-	TGTGCCAGCAGGCAGCAGGGTCGTTACACTGAAGCTTTCTTT	CASRQQGRYTEAFF
TRBV14	few	TRBJ1-1	-	TGTGCCAGCGGGTTAGGGGGAACCACTGAAGCTTTCTTT	CASGLGGTTEAFF
TRBV5-1	-	TRBJ2-1	-	TGCGCCAGCAGCCCGGCGAGGAATGAGCAGTTCTTC	CASSPARNEQFF
TRBV19	-	TRBJ2-7	-	TGTGCCAGTAGTATAAGTCCCGGCGGATACGAGCAGTACTTC	CASSISPGGYEQYF
TRBV4-2	-	TRBJ1-1	TRBD1	TGTGCCAGCAGCCAGAGGGGGACAGGGAGGAACACTGAAGCTTTCTTT	CASSQRGTGRNTEAFF
TRBV6-6	-	TRBJ2-5	TRBD1	TGTGCCAGCAGTATCAGGGGGATAGAGACCCAGTACTTC	CASSIRGIETQYF
TRBV27	-	TRBJ2-2	-	TGTGCCAGCAGTCTCATACAGGCGAACACCGGGGAGCTGTTTTTT	CASSLIQANTGELFF
TRBV13	-	TRBJ2-7	TRBD1	TGTGCCAGCAGTCAGAGGGACAGGGGCTCCTACGAGCAGTACTTC	CASSQRDRGSYEQYF
TRBV5-1	-	TRBJ1-2	TRBD1	TGCGCCAGCAGATGGTCGAGACAGGGCTATGGCTACACCTTC	CASRWSRQGYGYTF
TRBV11-3	-	TRBJ1-1	TRBD1	TGTGCCAGCAGCCCTAGGACAGGGGACTTGAACACTGAAGCTTTCTTT	CASSPRTGDLNTEAFF
TRBV11-1	few	TRBJ2-1	TRBD1	TGTGCCAGCGGGGGACAGGGACTGTATGAGCAGTTCTTC	CASGGQGLYEQFF
TRBV30	-	TRBJ2-1	TRBD1	TGTGCCTGGAGGACAGGGGGCTCTGGGAATGAGCAGTTCTTC	CAWRTGGSGNEQFF
TRBV6-2/TRBV6-3	-	TRBJ2-5	TRBD2	TGTGCCAGCAGTTTCTCGAAAGCGGGGGCCCAAGAGACCCAGTACTTC	CASSFSKAGAQETQYF
TRBV4-1	-	TRBJ2-3	TRBD2	TGCGCCAGCAGCCAAGATGGAGCGGGAGGGCTTACAGATACGCAGTATTTT	CASSQDGAGGLTDTQYF
TRBV4-3	once	TRBJ1-2	-	TGCGCCAGCAGCCGGGACTCCAACTATGGCTACACCTTC	CASSRDSNYGYTF
TRBV25-1	-	TRBJ1-1	-	TGTGCCAGCAGTGTTACAGGGATGAACACTGAAGCTTTCTTT	CASSVTGMNTEAFF